The sequence of this T cell receptor (beta chain) was determined in a study of T cell responses to AZD1222 COVID-19 vaccine. This clone has a single count. Sequencing was performed with immunoSEQ multiplex PCR; in TCRdb, only in-frame clones are kept and a portion is missing. Of just under 55,000 clones in the sample, 89% were seen once. The V gene lost 4 bases and the J gene lost 6 bases, with 17 bases spanning the gap. Germline values: CDR1 SGDLS, CDR2 YYNGEE. CDR3 length: 15 residues. This sequence joins TRBV9 and TRBJ2-1; D ambiguous. The origin of this receptor is an adult in good health. Sample: peripheral blood, taken on day 0 of AZD1222 vaccination. CDR3 residues: CASSPPQAMGNEQFF. The CDR3 DNA reads TGTGCCAGCAGCCCCCCGCAAGCAATGGGCAATGAGCAGTTCTTC.